These T cell receptor beta chains were read from a single sample in a study of response to subunit inactivated influenza vaccine. TCRdb independently ran MiXCR on the RT-PCR reads; one entry per CDR3 protein. This sample has over 650,000 distinct CDR3 sequences, with roughly 18% found just once. The specimen comprised PBMCs from blood, sampled approximately 5 days after vaccination. Source of these receptors: a man aged 50-59 years who received an inactivated influenza vaccine. CDR3s leave out the opening cysteine and the closing phenylalanine or tryptophan. Fields, in order: J gene, V gene, CDR3 protein.

TRBJ2-5	TRBV29-1	SVERRLAGETQY
TRBJ2-7	TRBV11-2	ASSPRGGSAEQY
TRBJ2-7	TRBV10-3	AIRNRQTSSYEQY
TRBJ1-3	TRBV7-8	ASSSLDRVNTIY
TRBJ1-1	TRBV29-1	SVGGRAGTEAF
TRBJ1-6	TRBV7-2	ASSLVFGGTYNSPLH
TRBJ2-5	TRBV6-2/TRBV6-3	ASSAKGTLLYQETQY
TRBJ2-2	TRBV10-3	ATYPGQGSTGELF
TRBJ2-1	TRBV20-1	SARAGLAGGRSYNEQF
TRBJ2-1	TRBV7-2	ASSLAAGIFNEQF
TRBJ1-4	TRBV15	ATSRDQMTTNEKLF
TRBJ1-1	TRBV4-1	ASSHLGGNTEAF
TRBJ2-3	TRBV15	ATSREAVWASGRASDTQY
TRBJ1-4	TRBV4-3	ASSQDRGQGQKLF
TRBJ1-2	TRBV20-1	SATPGVYGYT
TRBJ1-1	TRBV4-3	ASRTDQGMPEAF
TRBJ2-2	TRBV12-3/TRBV12-4	ASRPPGQGFTGELF
TRBJ2-5	TRBV6-2/TRBV6-3	ASSYKKETQY
TRBJ2-5	TRBV6-5	ASSYSAGEETQY
TRBJ2-1	TRBV20-1	SARLGNEQF
TRBJ1-1	TRBV29-1	SVGRDNGAF
TRBJ1-6	TRBV12-3/TRBV12-4	ASSIGTLSPLH
TRBJ2-3	TRBV27	ASYGSSDRDSTDTQY
TRBJ2-7	TRBV6-6	AVRDTSYEQY
TRBJ2-1	TRBV20-1	SARVEDRPYNEQF
TRBJ1-1	TRBV19	ATSYGSSSTEAF
TRBJ2-3	TRBV5-6	ASSLGQPDTQY
TRBJ2-1	TRBV10-3	AIAGNPGEQF
TRBJ2-2	TRBV11-1	ASSWTSGRTGELF
TRBJ2-3	TRBV24-1	TTSDRTYRSTDTQY
TRBJ2-5	TRBV7-9	ASSRLGLAGGKETQY
TRBJ2-1	TRBV6-2/TRBV6-3	ASSSTGRTRSVRNEQF
TRBJ2-7	TRBV13	ASSLPRKGEPYEQY
TRBJ2-2	TRBV12-3/TRBV12-4	ASREGTGELF
TRBJ2-5	TRBV5-6	ASAVENAAQY
TRBJ1-1	TRBV6-5	ASSYHPPGTGDTEAF
TRBJ2-5	TRBV15	ATSRELAGQETQY
TRBJ2-7	TRBV20-1	SASPSGRDLYEQY
TRBJ1-6	TRBV15	ATSSSFSSYNSPLH
TRBJ1-5	TRBV2	ASSFGQGGDQPQH
TRBJ1-6	TRBV20-1	SAPGPWNSPLH
TRBJ2-3	TRBV11-1	ASSFLRGGDVAQY
TRBJ1-2	TRBV5-1	ASSLGGSGGYT
TRBJ2-1	TRBV7-2	ASSLSARGTEQF
TRBJ2-1	TRBV7-9	ASSLTPVKSSYNEQF
TRBJ1-1	TRBV7-8	ATTLGLDTEAF
TRBJ1-6	TRBV12-3/TRBV12-4	ASSLTGSHSPLH
TRBJ2-1	TRBV7-3	ASSRGGLADNEQF
TRBJ2-2	TRBV4-1	ASSQGSSGLGTGELF
TRBJ2-2	TRBV7-6	ASRRRPGTYSTGELF
TRBJ1-6	TRBV15	ATSTQWGLNSPLH
TRBJ2-5	TRBV29-1	SVEERLQETQY
TRBJ2-1	TRBV20-1	SASSSGGSNEQF